The 3 T cell receptor beta chains given below trace back to one sample, sequenced in a study of PD-L1 blockade in urothelial cancer. The time point here: pretreatment peripheral blood. This table comes from immunoSEQ multiplex PCR, and its TCRdb copy is limited to in-frame clones, with some not included. Of tens of thousands of clones in the sample, around 86% were seen once. Specimen: PBMCs, collected around atezolizumab (anti-PD-L1) treatment. These receptors all stem from a man aged 50 to 60 with urothelial cancer.

As regards this clone: One junction end does not reproduce the germline sequence, and a read error may be involved. This rearrangement joins TRBV5-6 to TRBJ1-2; TRBD1 is a possible D gene (6 bases). This CDR3 contains 15 residues. Germline CDR1 and CDR2: SGHDT and YYEEEE. The DNA of the CDR3 is TGTGCCAGCAGCTGGGGGGGCAGGGAGACATATGGCCACACCTTC. Translation gives CASSWGGRETYGHTF.

CDR3 sequence: CASSFLAGAYYEQYV. The CDR3 bases are TGTGCCAGCAGCTTTCTAGCGGGGGCCTATTACGAGCAGTACGTC. J is TRBJ2-7 and V is TRBV5-8; 10 positions agree with TRBD2. The germline CDR1 and CDR2 sequences are SGHTS and YDEGEE. Trimming took 2 bases from V and 4 from J; bases not matched to a gene: 6. CDR3 length equals 15 residues.

The gene calls are TRBV7-9 and TRBJ1-2, with D tentatively TRBD1 (5 bases). Trimming removed 5 bases at V and 1 base at J, with 17 bases between. The CDR3 consists of 16 residues. The germline V gene has CDR1 SEHNR and CDR2 FQNEAQ (reference sequence). CDR3 nucleotide sequence: TGTGCCAGCAGCCCAAACTGGGGCAGTGTTAACTATGGCTACACCTTC. It translates to CASSPNWGSVNYGYTF.